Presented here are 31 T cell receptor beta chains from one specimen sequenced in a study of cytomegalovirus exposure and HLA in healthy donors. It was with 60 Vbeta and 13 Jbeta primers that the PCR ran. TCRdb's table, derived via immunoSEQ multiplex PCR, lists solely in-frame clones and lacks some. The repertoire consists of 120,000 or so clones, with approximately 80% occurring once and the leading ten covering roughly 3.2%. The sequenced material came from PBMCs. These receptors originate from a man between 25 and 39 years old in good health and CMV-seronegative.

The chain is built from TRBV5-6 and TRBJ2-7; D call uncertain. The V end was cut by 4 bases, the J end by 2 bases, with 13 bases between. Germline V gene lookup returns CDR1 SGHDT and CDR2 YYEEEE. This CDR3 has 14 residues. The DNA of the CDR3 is TGTGCCAGCAGCCACGGCCGGAGCACCTACGAGCAGTACTTC. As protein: CASSHGRSTYEQYF.

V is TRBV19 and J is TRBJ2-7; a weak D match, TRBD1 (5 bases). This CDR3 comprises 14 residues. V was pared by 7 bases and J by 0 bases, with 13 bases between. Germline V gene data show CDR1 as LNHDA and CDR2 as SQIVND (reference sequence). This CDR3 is CASTLTEDSYEQYF. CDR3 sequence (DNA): TGTGCCAGTACCTTGACAGAGGACTCCTACGAGCAGTACTTC.

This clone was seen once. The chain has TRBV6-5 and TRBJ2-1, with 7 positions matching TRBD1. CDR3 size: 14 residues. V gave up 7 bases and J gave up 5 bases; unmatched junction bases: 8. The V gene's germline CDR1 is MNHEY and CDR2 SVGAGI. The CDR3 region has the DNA TGTGCCAGCAAACCTGACAGGGTGGACAATGAGCAGTTCTTC. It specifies CASKPDRVDNEQFF.

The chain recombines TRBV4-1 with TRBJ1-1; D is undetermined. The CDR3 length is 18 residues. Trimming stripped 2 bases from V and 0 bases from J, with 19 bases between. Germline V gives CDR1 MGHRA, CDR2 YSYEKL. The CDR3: CASSQRDEMSSLNTEAFF. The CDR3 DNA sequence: TGCGCCAGCAGCCAACGGGATGAGATGAGCAGCCTGAACACTGAAGCTTTCTTT.

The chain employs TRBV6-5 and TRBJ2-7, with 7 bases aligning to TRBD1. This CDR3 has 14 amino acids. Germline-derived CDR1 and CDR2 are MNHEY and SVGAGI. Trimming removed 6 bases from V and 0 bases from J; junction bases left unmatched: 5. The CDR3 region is CASSRQGYSYEQYF. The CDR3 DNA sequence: TGTGCCAGCAGCCGACAGGGCTACTCCTACGAGCAGTACTTC.

In DNA form, the CDR3 reads TGTGCCAGCTCACCTAGGACTGACAGCACAGATACGCAGTATTTT. Encoded protein: CASSPRTDSTDTQYF. V is TRBV18 and J is TRBJ2-3, with a possible D match to TRBD2 (5 bases). Trimming cost V 3 bases and J 0 bases, with 10 bases left between them. The CDR3 length is 15 residues. Germline V gene lookup returns CDR1 KGHSH and CDR2 LQKENI.

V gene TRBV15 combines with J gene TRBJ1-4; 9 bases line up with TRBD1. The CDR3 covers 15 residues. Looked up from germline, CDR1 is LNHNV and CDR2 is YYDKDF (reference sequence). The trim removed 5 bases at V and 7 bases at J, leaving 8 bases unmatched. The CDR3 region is CATSRGQGRVEKLFF. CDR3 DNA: TGTGCCACCAGCCGGGGACAGGGAAGGGTTGAAAAACTGTTTTTT.

CDR3 amino acids: CASSSGQVLGKLFF. The CDR3 nucleotides are TGTGCCAGCAGCTCGGGACAGGTCCTCGGAAAACTGTTTTTT. This sequence joins TRBV5-4 and TRBJ1-4, with 8 bases aligning to TRBD1. Trimming cost V 3 bases and J 10 bases; bases outside gene matches: 8. Germline V lookup: CDR1 SGHNT, CDR2 YYREEE (reference sequence). The CDR3 runs to 14 residues.

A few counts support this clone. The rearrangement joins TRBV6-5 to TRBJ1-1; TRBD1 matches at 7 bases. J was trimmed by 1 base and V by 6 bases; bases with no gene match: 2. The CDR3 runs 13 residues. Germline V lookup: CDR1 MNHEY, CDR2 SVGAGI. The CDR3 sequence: CASRRTGNTEAFF. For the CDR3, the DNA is TGTGCCAGCAGAAGGACAGGGAACACTGAAGCTTTCTTT.

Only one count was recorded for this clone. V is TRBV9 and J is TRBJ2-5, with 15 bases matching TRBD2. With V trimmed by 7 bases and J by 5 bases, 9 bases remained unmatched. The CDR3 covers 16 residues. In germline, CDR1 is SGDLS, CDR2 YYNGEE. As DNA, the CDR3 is TGTGCCAGCTCCTGGACTAGCGGGAGGGCCGTGGAGACCCAGTACTTC. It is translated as CASSWTSGRAVETQYF.

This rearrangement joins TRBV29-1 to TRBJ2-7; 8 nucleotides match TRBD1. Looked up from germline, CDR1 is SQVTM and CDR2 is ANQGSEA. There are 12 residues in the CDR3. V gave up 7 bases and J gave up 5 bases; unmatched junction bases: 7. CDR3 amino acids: CSASTGVDEQYF. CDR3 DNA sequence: TGCAGCGCATCGACAGGGGTCGACGAGCAGTACTTC.

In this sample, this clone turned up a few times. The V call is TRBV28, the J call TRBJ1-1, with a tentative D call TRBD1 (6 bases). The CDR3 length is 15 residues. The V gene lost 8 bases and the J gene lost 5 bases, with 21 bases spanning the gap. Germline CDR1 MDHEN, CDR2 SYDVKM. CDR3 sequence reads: CASGGAKRGGTEAFF. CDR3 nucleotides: TGTGCCAGCGGGGGGGCAAAGCGGGGCGGGACTGAAGCTTTCTTT. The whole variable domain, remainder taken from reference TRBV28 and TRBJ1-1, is DVKVTQSSRYLVKRTGEKVFLECVQDMDHENMFWYRQDPGLGLRLIYFSYDVKMKEKGDIPEGYSVSREKKERFSLILESASTNQTSMYLCASGGAKRGGTEAFFGQGTRLTVV.

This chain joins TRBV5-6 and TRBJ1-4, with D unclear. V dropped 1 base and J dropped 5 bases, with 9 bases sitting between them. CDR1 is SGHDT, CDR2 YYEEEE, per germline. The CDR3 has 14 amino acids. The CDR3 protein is CASSLQATNEKLFF. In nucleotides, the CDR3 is TGTGCCAGCAGCTTGCAGGCGACCAATGAAAAACTGTTTTTT.

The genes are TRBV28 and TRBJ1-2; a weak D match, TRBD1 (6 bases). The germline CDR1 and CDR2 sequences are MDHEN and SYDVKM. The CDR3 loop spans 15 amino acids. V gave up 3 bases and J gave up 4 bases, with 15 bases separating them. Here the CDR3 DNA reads TGTGCCAGCAGTTTCCGTGGGGGGGCAAGCTATGGCTACACCTTC. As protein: CASSFRGGASYGYTF.

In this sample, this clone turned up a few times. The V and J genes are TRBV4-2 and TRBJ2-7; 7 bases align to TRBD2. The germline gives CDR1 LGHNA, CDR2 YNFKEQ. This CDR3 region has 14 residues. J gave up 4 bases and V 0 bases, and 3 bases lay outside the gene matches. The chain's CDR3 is CASSQDLGGYEQYF. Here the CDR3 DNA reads TGTGCCAGCAGCCAAGATCTGGGGGGGTACGAGCAGTACTTC.

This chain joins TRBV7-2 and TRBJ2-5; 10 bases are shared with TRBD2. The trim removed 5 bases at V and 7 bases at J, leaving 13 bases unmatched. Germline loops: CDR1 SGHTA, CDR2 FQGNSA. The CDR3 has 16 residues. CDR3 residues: CASSPQRAGGRGTQYF. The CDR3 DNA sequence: TGTGCCAGCAGCCCGCAGAGAGCGGGGGGGCGAGGGACCCAGTACTTC.

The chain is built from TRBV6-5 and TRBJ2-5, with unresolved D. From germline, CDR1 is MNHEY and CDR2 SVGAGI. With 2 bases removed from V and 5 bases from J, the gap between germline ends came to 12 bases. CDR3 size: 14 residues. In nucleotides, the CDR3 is TGTGCCAGCAGTTACCTCCCGGGTCGGGAGACCCAGTACTTC. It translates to CASSYLPGRETQYF.

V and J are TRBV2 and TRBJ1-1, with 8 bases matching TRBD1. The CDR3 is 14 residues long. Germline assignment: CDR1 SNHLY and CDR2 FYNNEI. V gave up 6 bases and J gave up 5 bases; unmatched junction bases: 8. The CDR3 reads CASRDGQGETEAFF. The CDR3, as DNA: TGTGCCAGCAGGGACGGACAGGGTGAGACTGAAGCTTTCTTT.

CDR3 coding DNA: TGTGCCAGTAGGCCACTCGACGGGGTCTATGGCTACACCTTC. Residues: CASRPLDGVYGYTF. The chain employs TRBV19 and TRBJ1-2; D gene ambiguous. Trimming left V 6 bases short and J 4 bases short, with 15 bases between. From germline, CDR1 is LNHDA and CDR2 SQIVND (reference sequence). The CDR3 spans 14 residues.

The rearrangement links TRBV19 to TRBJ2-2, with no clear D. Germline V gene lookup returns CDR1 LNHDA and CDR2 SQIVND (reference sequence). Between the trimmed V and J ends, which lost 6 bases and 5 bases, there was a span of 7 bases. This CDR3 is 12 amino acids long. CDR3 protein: CASRSRTGELFF. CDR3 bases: TGTGCCAGTAGGAGCCGGACCGGGGAGCTGTTTTTT.

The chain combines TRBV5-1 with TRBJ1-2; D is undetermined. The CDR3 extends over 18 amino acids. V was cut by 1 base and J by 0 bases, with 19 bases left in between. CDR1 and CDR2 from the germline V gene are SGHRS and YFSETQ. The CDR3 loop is CASSLLQAIDISNYGYTF. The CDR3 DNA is TGCGCCAGCAGCTTGTTGCAGGCAATAGATATTTCTAACTATGGCTACACCTTC.

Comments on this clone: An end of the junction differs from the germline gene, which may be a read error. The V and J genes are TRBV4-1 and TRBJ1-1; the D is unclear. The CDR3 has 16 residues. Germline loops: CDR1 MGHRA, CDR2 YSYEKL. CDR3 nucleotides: TGCGCCAGCAGCGAAGACCGTGGACTTCAGAACACTGAAGCTTTCTTT. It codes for CASSEDRGLQNTEAFF.

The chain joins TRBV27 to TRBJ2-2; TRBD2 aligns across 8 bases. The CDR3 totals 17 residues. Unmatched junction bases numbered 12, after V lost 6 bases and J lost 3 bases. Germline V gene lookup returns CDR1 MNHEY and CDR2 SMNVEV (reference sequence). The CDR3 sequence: CASRSRLSGADTGELFF. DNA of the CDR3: TGTGCCAGCAGATCCCGCCTTAGCGGGGCGGACACCGGGGAGCTGTTTTTT.

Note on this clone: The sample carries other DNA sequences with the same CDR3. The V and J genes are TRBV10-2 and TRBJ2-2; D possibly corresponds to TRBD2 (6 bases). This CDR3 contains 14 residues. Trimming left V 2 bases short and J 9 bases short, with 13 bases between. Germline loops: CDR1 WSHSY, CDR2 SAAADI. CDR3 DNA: TGCGCCAGCAGTGAGGCGGGAAGGGTTCGGGAGCTGTTTTTT. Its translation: CASSEAGRVRELFF.

As DNA, the CDR3 is TGTGCCAGTAGTATCGGCGACAAGACTAACTATGGCTACACCTTC. This gives the protein CASSIGDKTNYGYTF. The gene calls are TRBV19 and TRBJ1-2, with D unresolved. V dropped 3 bases and J dropped 0 bases, with 11 bases sitting between them. Germline CDR1 is LNHDA and CDR2 is SQIVND (reference sequence). CDR3 length: 15 amino acids.

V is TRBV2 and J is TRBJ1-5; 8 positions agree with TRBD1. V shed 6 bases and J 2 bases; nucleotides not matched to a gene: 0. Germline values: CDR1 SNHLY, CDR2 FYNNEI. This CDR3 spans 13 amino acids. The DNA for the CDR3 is TGTGCCAGCAGACAGGGGGGCAATCAGCCCCAGCATTTT. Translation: CASRQGGNQPQHF. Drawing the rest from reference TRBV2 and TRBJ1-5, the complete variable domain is EPEVTQTPSHQVTQMGQEVILRCVPISNHLYFYWYRQILGQKVEFLVSFYNNEISEKSEIFDDQFSVERPDGSNFTLKIRSTKLEDSAMYFCASRQGGNQPQHFGDGTRLSIL.

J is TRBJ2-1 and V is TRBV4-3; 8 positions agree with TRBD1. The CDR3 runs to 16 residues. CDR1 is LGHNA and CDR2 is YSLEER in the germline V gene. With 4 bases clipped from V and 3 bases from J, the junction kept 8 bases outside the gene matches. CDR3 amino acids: CASSPSDREVYNEQFF. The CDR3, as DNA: TGCGCCAGCAGCCCTTCGGACAGGGAGGTCTACAATGAGCAGTTCTTC.

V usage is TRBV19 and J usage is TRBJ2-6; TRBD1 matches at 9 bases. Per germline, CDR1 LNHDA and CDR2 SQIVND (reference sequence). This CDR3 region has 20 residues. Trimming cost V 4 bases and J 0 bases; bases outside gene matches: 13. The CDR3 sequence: CASSTYTPGTGSSGANVLTF. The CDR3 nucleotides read TGTGCCAGTAGTACCTATACTCCCGGGACAGGGAGCTCTGGGGCCAACGTCCTGACTTTC.

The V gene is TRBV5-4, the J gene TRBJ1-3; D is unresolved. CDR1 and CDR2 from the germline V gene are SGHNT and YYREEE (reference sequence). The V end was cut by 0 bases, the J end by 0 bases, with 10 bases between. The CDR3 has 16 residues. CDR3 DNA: TGTGCCAGCAGCTTGGGACAACAGAACTCTGGAAACACCATATATTTT. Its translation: CASSLGQQNSGNTIYF.

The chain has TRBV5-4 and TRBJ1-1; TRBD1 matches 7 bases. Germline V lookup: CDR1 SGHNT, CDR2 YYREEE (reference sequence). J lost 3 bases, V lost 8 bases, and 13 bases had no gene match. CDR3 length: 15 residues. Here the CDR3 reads CASLSGQAGYTEAFF. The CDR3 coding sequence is TGTGCCAGTTTGTCCGGACAGGCCGGGTACACTGAAGCTTTCTTT. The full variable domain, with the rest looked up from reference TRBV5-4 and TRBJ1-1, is ETGVTQSPTHLIKTRGQQVTLRCSSQSGHNTVSWYQQALGQGPQFIFQYYREEENGRGNFPPRFSGLQFPNYSSELNVNALELDDSALYLCASLSGQAGYTEAFFGQGTRLTVV.

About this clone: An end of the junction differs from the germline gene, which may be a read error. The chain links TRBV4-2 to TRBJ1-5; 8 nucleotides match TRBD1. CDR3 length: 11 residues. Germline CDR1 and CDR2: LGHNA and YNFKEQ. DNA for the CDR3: TGTGCCAGCAGCCAGGACAGGGTGATCCGGTTT. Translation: CASSQDRVIRF.